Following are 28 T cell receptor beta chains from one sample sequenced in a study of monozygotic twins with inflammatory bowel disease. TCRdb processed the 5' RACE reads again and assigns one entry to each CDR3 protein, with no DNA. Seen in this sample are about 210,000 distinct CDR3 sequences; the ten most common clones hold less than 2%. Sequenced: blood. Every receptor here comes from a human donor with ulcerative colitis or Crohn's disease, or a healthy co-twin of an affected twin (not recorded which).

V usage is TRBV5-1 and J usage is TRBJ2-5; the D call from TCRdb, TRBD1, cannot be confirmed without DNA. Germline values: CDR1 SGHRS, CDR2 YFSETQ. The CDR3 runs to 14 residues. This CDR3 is CASGPGQTQETQYF.

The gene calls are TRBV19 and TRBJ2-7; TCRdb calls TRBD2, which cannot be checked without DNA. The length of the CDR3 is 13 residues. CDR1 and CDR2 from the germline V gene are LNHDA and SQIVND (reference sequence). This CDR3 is CASSAGRPYEQYF.

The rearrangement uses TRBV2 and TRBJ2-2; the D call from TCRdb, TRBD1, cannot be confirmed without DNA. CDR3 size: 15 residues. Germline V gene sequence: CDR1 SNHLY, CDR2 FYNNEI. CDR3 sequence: CASSEALGGSGELFF.

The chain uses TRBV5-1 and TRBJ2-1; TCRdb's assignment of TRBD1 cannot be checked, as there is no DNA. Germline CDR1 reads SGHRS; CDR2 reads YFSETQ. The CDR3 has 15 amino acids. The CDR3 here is CASSPGTGVIDEQFF.

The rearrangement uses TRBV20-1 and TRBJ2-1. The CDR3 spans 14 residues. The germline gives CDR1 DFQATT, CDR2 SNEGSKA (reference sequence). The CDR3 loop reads CSARDGGDISKQFF.

The CDR3 protein is CSARGRGALRYNEQFF. V and J are TRBV20-1 and TRBJ2-1; TCRdb proposes TRBD2, but this gene call is untestable without DNA. Germline values: CDR1 DFQATT, CDR2 SNEGSKA (reference sequence). CDR3 length equals 16 residues.

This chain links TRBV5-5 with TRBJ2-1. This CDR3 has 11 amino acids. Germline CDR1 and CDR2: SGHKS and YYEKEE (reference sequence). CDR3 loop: CASSLFNEQFF.

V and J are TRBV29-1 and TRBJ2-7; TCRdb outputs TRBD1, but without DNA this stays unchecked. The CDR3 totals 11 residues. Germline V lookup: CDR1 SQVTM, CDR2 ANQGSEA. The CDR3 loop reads CSVVWGGEQYF.

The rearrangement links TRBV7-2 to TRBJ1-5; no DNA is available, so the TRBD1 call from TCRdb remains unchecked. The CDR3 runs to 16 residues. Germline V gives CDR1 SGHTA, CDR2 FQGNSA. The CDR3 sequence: CASSPGWGTSNQPQHF. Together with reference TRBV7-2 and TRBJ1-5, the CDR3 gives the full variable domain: GAGVSQSPSNKVTEKGKDVELRCDPISGHTALYWYRQSLGQGLEFLIYFQGNSAPDKSGLPSDRFSAERTGGSVSTLTIQRTQQEDSAVYLCASSPGWGTSNQPQHFGDGTRLSIL.

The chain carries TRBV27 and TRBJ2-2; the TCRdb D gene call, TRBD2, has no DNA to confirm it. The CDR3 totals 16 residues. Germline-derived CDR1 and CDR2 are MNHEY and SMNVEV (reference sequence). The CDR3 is CASSLLQGGNTGELFF.

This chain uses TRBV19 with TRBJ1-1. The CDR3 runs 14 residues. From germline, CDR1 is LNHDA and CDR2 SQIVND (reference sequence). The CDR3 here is CASSMMGWNTEAFF. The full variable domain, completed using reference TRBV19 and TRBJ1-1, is DGGITQSPKYLFRKEGQNVTLSCEQNLNHDAMYWYRQDPGQGLRLIYYSQIVNDFQKGDIAEGYSVSREKKESFPLTVTSAQKNPTAFYLCASSMMGWNTEAFFGQGTRLTVV.

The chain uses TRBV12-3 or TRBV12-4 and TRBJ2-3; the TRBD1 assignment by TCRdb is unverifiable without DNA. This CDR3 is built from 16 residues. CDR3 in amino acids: CASSFARGRGTDTQYF.

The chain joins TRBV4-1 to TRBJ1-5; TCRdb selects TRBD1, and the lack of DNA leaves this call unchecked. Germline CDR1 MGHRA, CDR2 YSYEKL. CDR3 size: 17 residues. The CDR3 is CASSLTGYGYSNQPQHF.

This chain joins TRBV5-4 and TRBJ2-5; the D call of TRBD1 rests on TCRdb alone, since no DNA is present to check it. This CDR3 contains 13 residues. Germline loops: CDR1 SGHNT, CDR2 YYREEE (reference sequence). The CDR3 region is CASSRGDTETQYF.

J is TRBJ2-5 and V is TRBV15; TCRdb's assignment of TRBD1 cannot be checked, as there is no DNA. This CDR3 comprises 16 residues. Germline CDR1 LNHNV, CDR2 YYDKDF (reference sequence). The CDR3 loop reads CATSRERPGGGETQYF.

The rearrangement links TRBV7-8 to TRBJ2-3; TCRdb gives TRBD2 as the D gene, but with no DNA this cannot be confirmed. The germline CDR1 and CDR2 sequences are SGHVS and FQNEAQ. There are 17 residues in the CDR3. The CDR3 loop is CASSAAPGGLRSDTQYF.

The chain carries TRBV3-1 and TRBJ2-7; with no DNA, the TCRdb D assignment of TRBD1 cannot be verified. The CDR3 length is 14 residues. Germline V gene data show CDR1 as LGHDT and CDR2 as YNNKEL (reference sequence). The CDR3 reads CASSHRDSSYEQYF.

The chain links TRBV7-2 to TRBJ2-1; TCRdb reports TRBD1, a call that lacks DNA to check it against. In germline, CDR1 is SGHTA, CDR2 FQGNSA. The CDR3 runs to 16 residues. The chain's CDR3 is CASSFPVLTQVNEQFF.

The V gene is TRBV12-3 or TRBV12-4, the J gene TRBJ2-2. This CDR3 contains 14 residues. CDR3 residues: CASSFGQALGELFF.

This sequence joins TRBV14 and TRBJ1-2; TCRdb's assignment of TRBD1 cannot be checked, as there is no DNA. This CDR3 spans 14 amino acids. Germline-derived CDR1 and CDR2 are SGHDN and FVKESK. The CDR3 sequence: CASSQGRDTYGYTF.

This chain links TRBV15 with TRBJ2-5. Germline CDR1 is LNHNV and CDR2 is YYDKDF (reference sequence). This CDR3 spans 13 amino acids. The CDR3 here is CATSRDPGETQYF.

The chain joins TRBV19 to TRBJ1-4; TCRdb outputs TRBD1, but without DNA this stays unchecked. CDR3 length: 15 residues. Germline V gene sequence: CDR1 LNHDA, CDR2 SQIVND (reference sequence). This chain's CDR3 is CASSYSWSQDEKLFF.

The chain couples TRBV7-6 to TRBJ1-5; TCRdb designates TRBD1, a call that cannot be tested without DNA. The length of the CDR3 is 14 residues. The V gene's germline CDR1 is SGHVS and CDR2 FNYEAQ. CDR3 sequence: CASSAQVSNQPQHF.

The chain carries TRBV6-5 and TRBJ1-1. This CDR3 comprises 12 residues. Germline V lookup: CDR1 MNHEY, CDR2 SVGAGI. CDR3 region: CASSYAGFEAFF.

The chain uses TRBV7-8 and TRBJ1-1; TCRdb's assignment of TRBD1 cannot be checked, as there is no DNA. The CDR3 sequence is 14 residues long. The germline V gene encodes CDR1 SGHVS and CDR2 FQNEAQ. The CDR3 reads CASNPGTVNTEAFF.

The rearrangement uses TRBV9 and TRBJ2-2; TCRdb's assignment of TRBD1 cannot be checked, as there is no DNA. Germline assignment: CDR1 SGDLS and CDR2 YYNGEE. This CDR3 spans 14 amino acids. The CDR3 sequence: CASSVAWGTGELFF.

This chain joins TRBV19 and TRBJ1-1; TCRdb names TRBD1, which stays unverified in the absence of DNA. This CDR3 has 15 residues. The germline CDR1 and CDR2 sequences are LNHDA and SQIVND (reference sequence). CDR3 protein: CASSTLNRGRTEAFF.

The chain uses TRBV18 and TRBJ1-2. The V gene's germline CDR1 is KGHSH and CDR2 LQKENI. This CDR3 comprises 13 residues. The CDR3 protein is CASSSALGYGYTF.